Sequencing of this T cell receptor (beta chain) was carried out in a study of OX40 agonist ivuxolimab in advanced cancers. Generated by immunoSEQ multiplex PCR, the TCRdb table keeps only in-frame clones and is missing some. The data hold around 25,000 clones, with 75% to 85% observed a single time. This CDR3 has 14 amino acids. Germline V gene lookup returns CDR1 SQVTM and CDR2 ANQGSEA. V was trimmed by 4 bases and J by 0 bases, leaving 12 bases between them. This material consisted of CD4+ or CD8+ T cells sorted from blood, taken in a trial of the OX40 agonist ivuxolimab. The source is an adult with an advanced solid tumor such as melanoma, head and neck, liver or kidney cancer. The chain combines TRBV29-1 with TRBJ1-2; the D gene is possibly TRBD1 (6 bases). The CDR3, as DNA: TGCAGCGTTGGCCCAGGGGACACTAACTATGGCTACACCTTC. Translation: CSVGPGDTNYGYTF.